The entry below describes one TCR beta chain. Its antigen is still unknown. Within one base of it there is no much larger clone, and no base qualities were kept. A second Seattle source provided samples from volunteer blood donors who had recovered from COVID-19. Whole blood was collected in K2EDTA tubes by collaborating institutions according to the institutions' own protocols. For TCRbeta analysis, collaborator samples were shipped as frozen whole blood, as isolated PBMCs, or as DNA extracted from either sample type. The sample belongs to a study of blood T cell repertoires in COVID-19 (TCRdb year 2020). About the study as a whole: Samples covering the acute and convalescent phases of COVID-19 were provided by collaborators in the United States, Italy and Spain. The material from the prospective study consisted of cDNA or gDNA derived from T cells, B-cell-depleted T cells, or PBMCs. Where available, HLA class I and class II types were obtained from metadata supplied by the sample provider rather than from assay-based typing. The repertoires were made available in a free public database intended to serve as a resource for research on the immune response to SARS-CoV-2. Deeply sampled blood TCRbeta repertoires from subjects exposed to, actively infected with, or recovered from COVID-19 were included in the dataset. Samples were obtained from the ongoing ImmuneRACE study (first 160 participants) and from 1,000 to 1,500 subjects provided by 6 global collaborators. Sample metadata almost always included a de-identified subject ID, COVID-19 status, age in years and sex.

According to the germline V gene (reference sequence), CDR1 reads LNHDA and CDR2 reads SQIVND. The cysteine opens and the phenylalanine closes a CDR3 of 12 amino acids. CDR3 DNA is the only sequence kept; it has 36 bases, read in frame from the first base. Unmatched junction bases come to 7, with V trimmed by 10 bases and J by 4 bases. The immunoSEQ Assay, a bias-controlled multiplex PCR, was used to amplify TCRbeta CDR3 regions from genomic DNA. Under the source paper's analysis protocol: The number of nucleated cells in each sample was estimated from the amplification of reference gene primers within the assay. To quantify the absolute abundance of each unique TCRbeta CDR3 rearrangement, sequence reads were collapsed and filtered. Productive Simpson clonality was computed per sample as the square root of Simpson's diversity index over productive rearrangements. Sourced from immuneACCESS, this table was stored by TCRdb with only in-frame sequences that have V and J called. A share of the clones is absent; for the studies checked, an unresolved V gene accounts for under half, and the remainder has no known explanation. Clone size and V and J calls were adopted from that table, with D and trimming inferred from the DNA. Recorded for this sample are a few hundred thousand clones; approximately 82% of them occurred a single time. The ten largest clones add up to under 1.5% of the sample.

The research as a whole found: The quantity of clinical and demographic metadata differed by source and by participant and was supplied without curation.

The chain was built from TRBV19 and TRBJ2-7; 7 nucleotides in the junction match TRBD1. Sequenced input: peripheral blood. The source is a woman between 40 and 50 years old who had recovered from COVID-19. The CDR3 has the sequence CATRDREYEQYF. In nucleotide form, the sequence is TGTGCCACCCGGGACAGAGAATACGAGCAGTACTTC. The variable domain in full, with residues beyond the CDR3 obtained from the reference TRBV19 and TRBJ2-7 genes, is DGGITQSPKYLFRKEGQNVTLSCEQNLNHDAMYWYRQDPGQGLRLIYYSQIVNDFQKGDIAEGYSVSREKKESFPLTVTSAQKNPTAFYLCATRDREYEQYFGPGTRLTVT.